This T cell receptor beta chain came from a study of glioma-infiltrating T cells. Of note for this clonotype: What it recognizes is unknown. A much larger clone differs from this one at a single base, so this may be a read error.

Amplification of TCR alpha and beta CDR3 regions from RNA used iRepertoire nested multiplex PCR. Tissue mRNA or PBMC total RNA, about 85-400 ng, went into one-step reverse transcription and amplification. TCRdb fed the multiplex PCR reads into MiXCR, producing one record per CDR3 protein. The sample holds under 200,000 distinct CDR3 sequences, over 40% seen once. Germline V gene sequence: CDR1 SGHTA, CDR2 FQGNSA. The CDR3 has 16 residues. The study's findings and limits: Very few CDR3 sequences were shared between tissue and blood. Tissue-blood divergence was below expectation in non-neoplastic patients, above in gliomas.

The sequencing input was glioma tissue, nonneoplastic brain tissue, or PBMCs (not recorded which). This TCR was recovered from a human donor with low-grade glioma or glioblastoma, undergoing nonglioma brain surgery, or in good health (not recorded which). The chain is built from TRBV7-2 and TRBJ2-3; perhaps TRBD2 as D (5 bases). CDR3 DNA sequence: TGTGCCAGAAGCTTTCGAAGCGGTCCTGCGGCGGATACGCAGTATTTT. It encodes CARSFRSGPAADTQYF.